The next 9 T cell receptor beta chains were all read from a single sample in a study of CD8 T cells in ankylosing spondylitis. TCRdb analysed the 5' RACE reads with MiXCR anew, one entry per CDR3 protein. The sample lists just under 550,000 distinct CDR3 sequences, roughly 13% occurring once. Study-level points and caveats: In ankylosing spondylitis blood, a motif of seven to nine highly homologous TCR beta variants appeared characteristic.

Antigens for these TCRs are unknown. Sequenced: blood, either unsorted or a sorted T cell fraction (not recorded which). All receptors derive from a male donor with ankylosing spondylitis.

The chain couples TRBV15 to TRBJ2-4; D unclear. The CDR3 totals 19 residues. The V gene lost 3 bases and the J gene lost 0 bases, with 21 bases spanning the gap. Germline V CDR1 and CDR2: LNHNV, YYDKDF (reference sequence). CDR3 loop: CATSREGRYPLTAKNIQYF. CDR3 DNA sequence: TGTGCCACCAGCAGGGAAGGCAGGTACCCTCTCACAGCCAAAAACATTCAGTACTTC.

Only a few counts were recorded for this clonotype. This chain connects TRBV18 to TRBJ2-1, with TRBD2 identical over 9 bases. There are 15 residues in the CDR3. The germline V gene has CDR1 KGHSH and CDR2 LQKENI. After removal of 2 bases from V and 8 bases from J, the junction contained 7 bases not matched to a gene. The CDR3 sequence: CASSPWREGEDEQFF. The CDR3 nucleotides are TGTGCCAGCTCACCATGGCGGGAGGGTGAGGATGAGCAGTTCTTC. Drawing the rest from reference TRBV18 and TRBJ2-1, the complete variable domain is NAGVMQNPRHLVRRRGQEARLRCSPMKGHSHVYWYRQLPEEGLKFMVYLQKENIIDESGMPKERFSAEFPKEGPSILRIQQVVRGDSAAYFCASSPWREGEDEQFFGPGTRLTVL.

This clonotype was observed a handful of times. The chain links TRBV11-3 to TRBJ2-1, with D unresolved. The length of the CDR3 is 14 residues. Germline CDR1 and CDR2: SGHNT and YENEEA. With 1 base removed from V and 5 bases from J, the gap between germline ends came to 9 bases. CDR3 bases: TGTGCCAGCAGCTTAGTGGCAGCTCACAATGAGCAGTTCTTC. Translating it yields CASSLVAAHNEQFF.

CDR3 bases: TGTGCCAGCAGCTTAGATTTACCTTATCCGTTCTTC. Translation: CASSLDLPYPFF. The genes are TRBV7-2 and TRBJ2-1, with D unresolved. From germline, CDR1 is SGHTA and CDR2 FQGNSA. The V and J ends lost 1 base and 15 bases respectively, with 13 bases between them. The CDR3 totals 12 residues.

The chain employs TRBV20-1 and TRBJ1-5; no firm D call. V lost 2 bases and J lost 5, with 10 bases in between. Germline loops: CDR1 DFQATT, CDR2 SNEGSKA (reference sequence). CDR3 length: 13 residues. The CDR3 coding sequence is TGCAGTGCTAGACGGACTTTCGATCAGCCCCAGCATTTT. Translated: CSARRTFDQPQHF.

This rearrangement joins TRBV7-2 to TRBJ1-6, with D uncertain. The CDR3 length is 14 residues. The germline CDR1 and CDR2 sequences are SGHTA and FQGNSA. Trimming pared 5 bases from V and 7 bases from J, leaving 12 bases between. This CDR3 is CASSPRRINSPLHF. The CDR3 coding sequence is TGTGCCAGCAGCCCACGACGGATAAATTCACCCCTCCACTTT.

This clonotype turned up a few times. The V call is TRBV3-1, the J call TRBJ1-2; 9 bases line up with TRBD1. J was trimmed by 4 bases and V by 7 bases; bases with no gene match: 10. This CDR3 is built from 15 residues. From germline, CDR1 is LGHDT and CDR2 YNNKEL (reference sequence). In DNA, the CDR3 is TGTGCCAGCACCAATCACCGGGACAGGGTCTATGGCTACACCTTC. Translated: CASTNHRDRVYGYTF.

The V gene is TRBV20-1, the J gene TRBJ1-2; tentatively, D is TRBD1 (5 bases). Deletions cut 2 bases from V and 0 bases from J, with 13 bases between. There are 15 residues in the CDR3. Per germline, CDR1 DFQATT and CDR2 SNEGSKA (reference sequence). CDR3 sequence (DNA): TGCAGTGCTAGATACAGCTGGGGGACTAACTATGGCTACACCTTC. This codes for CSARYSWGTNYGYTF.

This clonotype was detected many times. The chain recombines TRBV15 with TRBJ2-5; D gene ambiguous. The CDR3 consists of 13 residues. Deletions cut 0 bases from V and 3 bases from J, with 5 bases between. From germline, CDR1 is LNHNV and CDR2 YYDKDF (reference sequence). The DNA of the CDR3 is TGTGCCACCAGCAGAGATCCAAAAGAGACCCAGTACTTC. It codes for CATSRDPKETQYF.